This T cell receptor beta chain appears in the sequencing data of a study of cytomegalovirus exposure and HLA in healthy donors (TCRdb year 2017). For context, the study as a whole: An earlier analysis of approximately 640 of the donors reported approximately 270 Gb of sequence data and 100 million to 140 million unique TCR beta sequences from 190 million or so T cells. The aim of the study was to test whether cataloging public T cell receptors could identify signatures of past pathogen exposure. In an earlier analysis of 587 of the donors, high-throughput TCR beta sequencing was used to judge whether each TCR beta V gene segment behaved as functional or pseudogenic. Both class I and class II loci were covered by HLA typing, at four-digit resolution. Roughly 300 gigabases of sequencing data and 70 million to 100 million unique TCR sequences made up an early release that covered several hundred HLA-typed donors. Rather than using new phenotypic data, the later analysis identified candidate immune exposures from TCR beta sequences and from how often those sequences occurred across donors. To study patterns of TCR occurrence, a later analysis re-analyzed previously published TCR beta repertoires from more than 550 donors and added high-resolution HLA genotyping. Across around 400 genotyped donors of the cohort, an average of about 250,000 unique TCR beta nucleotide sequences per donor were sequenced, and about a sixth of those sequences were non-productive. The T cell repertoires of several hundred subjects were profiled by immunosequencing and related to cytomegalovirus serostatus. Among the approximately 430 genotyped donors, about 83% belonged to the genetic ancestry cluster associated with self-reported Caucasian donors. Every discovery cohort repertoire had been produced on one sequencing platform. A separate validation cohort of approximately 130 different subjects was used in addition to the 666-subject first cohort. About 5 DR-DQ haplotypes were handled as single units for association and clustering, since linkage in the cohort was strong. To predict cytomegalovirus infection status, the study brought together high-throughput TCR immunosequencing, statistical association of individual TCRs with disease status, and machine learning. Alongside the repertoire data, information on donor age, sex, ethnicity and CMV serostatus was compiled. A later genetic analysis used genome-wide SNP genotypes for about 60% of the roughly 700 donors, treating that subset as a discovery cohort. Typing coverage varied by locus: roughly 620-630 donors for A, B, C, DRB1 and DQB1; roughly 520 for DQA1; about 570 for DPA1; about 450 for DPB1.

In regard to this clone: The antigen it binds to is not known. No clone much larger than this one lies a single base away; base qualities are absent.

The cohort was made up of approximately 700 healthy bone marrow donors. All cohort members were sampled while nominally healthy, although unrecorded immune exposures were likely present. The donor was CMV seropositive and was included in the group of about 290 seropositive cohort members. A peripheral blood sample was collected from each donor, and TCR beta sequencing was performed on peripheral blood mononuclear cells. Genomic DNA was extracted from the blood cell samples with the Qiagen DNeasy Blood Extraction Kit. Receptor libraries were prepared by the immunoSEQ multiplex PCR assay. For the multiplex PCR, a mixture combining 60 forward primers for TCR Vbeta segments and 13 reverse primers for TCR Jbeta segments was used. Amplification of the CDR3 region of rearranged TCR beta genes was performed with a multiplex PCR assay on genomic DNA. The Illumina HiSeq System was used to sequence the amplified TCR beta libraries as 87-base-pair reads. The authors processed their data as follows. A later analysis tallied 75 million to 95 million unique TCR beta chains across the 610 or so repertoires, and approximately 12 million of those chains were shared by two or more donors. To remove PCR and sequencing errors, raw reads were error-corrected and collapsed into unique sequences using a nearest-neighbor algorithm that merged closely related sequences. CDR3 sequences were aligned to IMGT reference sequences to assign V, D and J gene segments. Each retained sequence needed at least a six-nucleotide match to both a V gene segment and a J gene segment. Rearrangements were called productive when the CDR3 lacked stop codons and stayed in frame with V and J; all others were non-productive. Following IMGT convention, CDR3 was defined as the stretch from the second conserved V-encoded cysteine up to the conserved J-encoded phenylalanine. The earlier analysis of 550 to 650 of the donors excluded any sequence lacking an unambiguous match to a single V gene segment. In an earlier analysis of 450 to 700 of the donors, V segments were called functional above 56.7% productive rearrangements and were called segregating when the between-donor standard deviation exceeded 5%. A statistical classification framework was built to diagnose cytomegalovirus status from the catalog of TCR beta chain sequences. A later analysis assigned V and J genes by comparing TCR nucleotide sequences with IMGT/GENE-DB human TR gene sequences. The TCRdist pipeline was used in a later analysis to assign CDR3 sequences and most-parsimonious VDJ recombination scenarios. In a later analysis, each TCR beta chain was defined by its CDR3 amino acid sequence together with its V-gene family, and reads without a unique V-gene family were excluded. A later analysis removed 500 to 650 highly shared, low-generation-probability nucleotide sequences to deal with suspected cross-contamination and a sequencing artifact. A later analysis calculated a clonal expansion index for each public chain from normalized within-repertoire ranks of inferred template counts. In a later analysis, generation probabilities were computed with a VDJ recombination model fitted to out-of-frame rearrangements, and the resulting probabilities were checked against IGoR. In a later analysis, TCR-TCR, TCR-HLA and TCR-CMV co-occurrence was scored with hypergeometric tests, and a repertoire-size bias correction was applied to TCR pairs. To estimate false discovery rates, a later analysis permuted the HLA or CMV assignments 20 times. In a later analysis, co-occurring TCRs were grouped using DBSCAN, and TCRdist sequence similarity was added for clustering within HLA-allele-positive subsets. Repertoires with fewer than 30,000 or more than 120,000 public chains were left out of co-occurrence clustering, as were four to six repertoires with anomalous nucleotide sharing. TCRdb carries this immuneACCESS record with in-frame sequences only. Its versions omit some clonotypes, under half of them owing to an unresolved V gene in the studies checked, with the rest unexplained. V and J calls and clone size are as listed in that table; D and trimming were resolved from the DNA. The sample yields approximately 140,000 clones; about three quarters were counted once. Around 2.5% of the sample is in the top ten clones.

Study-level results and caveats: In a later analysis, several top co-occurrence clusters were reported to appear linked to parvovirus B19, influenza, CMV and Epstein-Barr virus. Linkage disequilibrium might explain the correlated functional status among segregating V segments, but an unknown experimental factor could not be ruled out. In a later analysis, around 15,000 TCR beta sequences were associated with specific HLA alleles at a false discovery rate of 0.05. A further reported finding was that TCR beta sequences accurately predicted the HLA-A and HLA-B alleles for most subjects in the first cohort. The presence/absence analyses assumed that sequencing depth was roughly uniform across donors, and that assumption may not be true. The cohort was sequenced for TCR beta chains only, and without alpha or paired-chain data the features that could be detected were limited. The study listed approximately 150 TCR beta chains as associated with cytomegalovirus. A later genetic analysis associated a missense DCLRE1C variant with V-gene and J-gene trimming of TCR beta chains, and an independent cohort replicated the association. A later analysis found that most CMV-associated TCR beta chains appeared HLA-restricted, with HLA associations seemingly driven largely by CMV exposure. A cluster of highly shared sequence variants was judged likely to represent a technical artifact of the sequencing pipeline. In both the original and validation cohorts, the classifier was reported to diagnose cytomegalovirus status with high specificity and sensitivity. According to the authors, the approach could potentially be generalized to other disease states and immunological phenotypes. In a later analysis, HLA-associated TCR beta chains showed more clonal expansion and lower generation probabilities than non-associated chains that were equally common. Three of the identified cytomegalovirus-associated TCR beta chains were confirmed in vitro to be specific for cytomegalovirus antigens. In an earlier analysis of 587 of the donors, most TCR beta V segments appeared in productive rearrangements about 87% or about 30% of the time, broadly matching IMGT annotations. A later genetic analysis reported fewer N-insertions in productive TCRs among donors in an Asian-associated ancestry cluster than the roughly 650-donor mean. When HLA alleles, especially DR and DQ, strongly co-occurred, TCR associations were difficult to assign to individual alleles. Because HLA typing was unavailable for some donors at each locus, only the typed subset was used in association tests. CMV serostatus was the only immune exposure information available for the cohort. In a later analysis, TCR association rates were found to vary across HLA loci, with the most associated TCRs seen for DRB1 alleles and the fewest for HLA-C alleles. Because counts were too low, seventeen rarely observed V segments, including chromosome 9 orphons, were left out of the earlier analysis of about 500 of the donors. While some public TCRs were present in many individuals, most TCR sequences turned up only very rarely across donors.

Sequencing input: PBMCs. This sequence was found in a woman aged 55-70 years in good health and CMV-seropositive.

The DNA sequence is TGTGCCATCAGTGGGGGGACAGGAAGTTCTGAAGCTTTCTTT. Its translation is CAISGGTGSSEAFF. Here the chain combines TRBV10-3 and TRBJ1-1, and TRBD1 aligns with 8 junction nucleotides. For this chain, trimming is 4 bases at the V end and 6 bases at the J end, and the number of junction bases without a gene match is 7. Based on the germline V gene, the CDR1 and CDR2 sequences are ENHRY and SYGVKD. Its CDR3 holds 14 amino acids, cysteine through phenylalanine. Here the CDR3 DNA is all that survives: 42 bases in frame from base 1.